These 7 T cell receptor beta chains share one sample of origin, sequenced in a study of blood T cell repertoires in COVID-19. The assay was immunoSEQ multiplex PCR, and TCRdb's table has in-frame clones only and misses some. This sample yields a few hundred thousand clones, of which roughly 90% are seen a single time; 6.2% belongs to the top ten. Sequenced: peripheral blood. The receptors were sampled from a man between 60 and 75 years old with acute or convalescent COVID-19.

The chain joins TRBV7-2 to TRBJ2-4, with 7 bases matching TRBD1. V was clipped by 8 bases and J by 8 bases; unmatched bases: 12. From germline, CDR1 is SGHTA and CDR2 FQGNSA. The CDR3 has 14 amino acids. CDR3 nucleotide sequence: TGTGCCAGCGGATTAAGGGGGCCCGAAGACATTCAGTACTTC. This codes for CASGLRGPEDIQYF.

The gene calls are TRBV2 and TRBJ2-3; D might be TRBD2 (5 bases). Germline V gene sequence: CDR1 SNHLY, CDR2 FYNNEI. This CDR3 is 15 amino acids long. V lost 6 bases and J 5 bases, leaving 18 bases between the germline ends. CDR3 region: CASSGGRPTVDTQYF. DNA for the CDR3: TGTGCCAGCAGCGGAGGACGTCCCACCGTAGATACGCAGTATTTT.

The chain combines TRBV11-3 with TRBJ2-3; 8 positions match TRBD2. CDR3 length: 14 amino acids. The trim removed 5 bases at V and 1 base at J, leaving 2 bases unmatched. Germline V gives CDR1 SGHNT, CDR2 YENEEA. The CDR3 region is CASSQTSGTDTQYF. In DNA form, the CDR3 reads TGTGCCAGCAGCCAGACTAGCGGCACAGATACGCAGTATTTT. Filled out from reference TRBV11-3 and TRBJ2-3, the complete variable domain reads EAGVVQSPRYKIIEKKQPVAFWCNPISGHNTLYWYLQNLGQGPELLIRYENEEAVDDSQLPKDRFSAERLKGVDSTLKIQPAELGDSAVYLCASSQTSGTDTQYFGPGTRLTVL.

The V gene is TRBV30, the J gene TRBJ1-6; the D is unclear. V gave up 3 bases and J gave up 3 bases, with 12 bases separating them. CDR3 length equals 15 residues. The germline gives CDR1 GTSNPN, CDR2 SVGIG (reference sequence). In DNA form, the CDR3 reads TGTGCCTGGAGCCTGAGGGCCGTCTATAATTCACCCCTCCACTTT. This translates into CAWSLRAVYNSPLHF.

This chain joins TRBV27 and TRBJ2-5, with a tentative D call TRBD1 (6 bases). Trimming left V 6 bases short and J 1 base short, with 9 bases between. Germline CDR1 is MNHEY and CDR2 is SMNVEV (reference sequence). This CDR3 is 13 amino acids long. CDR3 amino acids: CASRLQGQETQYF. CDR3 bases: TGTGCCAGCAGGTTACAGGGCCAAGAGACCCAGTACTTC.

A remark on this clone: Other DNA sequences in this sample translate to the same CDR3. V usage is TRBV5-1 and J usage is TRBJ1-1; TRBD1 agrees at 8 bases. CDR3 length equals 16 residues. J was trimmed by 1 base and V by 3 bases; bases with no gene match: 8. Germline CDR1 is SGHRS and CDR2 is YFSETQ. The CDR3 nucleotides are TGCGCCAGCAGCTGGGGCCAGACAGGGGCGAACACTGAAGCTTTCTTT. This sequence encodes CASSWGQTGANTEAFF.

As DNA, the CDR3 is TGTGCCACCCACCTAGCGGGACGGCCGAGTACGCAGTATTTT. This codes for CATHLAGRPSTQYF. The chain links TRBV21-1 to TRBJ2-3; TRBD2 is the table's D call and was not checked against the DNA. TRBV21-1 corresponds to a pseudogene. The CDR3 covers 14 residues.